The 21 T cell receptor beta chains below all came from one sample that was sequenced in a study of human T cells and chemical hapten exposure. Time point meaning: pre-sensitization, week 0. This sample's treatment: therapeutic diphenylcyclopropenone sensitization with weekly scalp DPC. MiXCR was run by TCRdb on the RACE reads, yielding one entry per CDR3 protein. The table includes 150,000 to 200,000 distinct CDR3 sequences, almost 30% detected once. The material sequenced was whole blood, taken in connection with sensitization to the hapten diphenylcyclopropenone (DPC). The origin of the receptors is a woman aged 30 to 39 with alopecia areata. Some clones in this sample may be carry-over from other donors' samples.

The chain links TRBV7-2 to TRBJ2-1, with D possibly matching TRBD1 (5 bases). The CDR3 has 17 amino acids. The V end lost 3 bases, the J end lost 10 bases, and 25 bases lay between the germline ends. Germline CDR1 SGHTA, CDR2 FQGNSA. This CDR3 is CASSFKGRAAPVGEQFF. For the CDR3, the DNA is TGTGCCAGCAGCTTTAAGGGCAGGGCGGCCCCCGTCGGGGAGCAGTTCTTC. The complete variable domain, with remaining parts taken from reference TRBV7-2 and TRBJ2-1, reads GAGVSQSPSNKVTEKGKDVELRCDPISGHTALYWYRQSLGQGLEFLIYFQGNSAPDKSGLPSDRFSAERTGGSVSTLTIQRTQQEDSAVYLCASSFKGRAAPVGEQFFGPGTRLTVL.

The chain is built from TRBV20-1 and TRBJ1-5, with D perhaps matching TRBD1 (5 bases). V was pared by 0 bases and J by 6 bases, with 9 bases between. Per germline, CDR1 DFQATT and CDR2 SNEGSKA (reference sequence). The CDR3 extends over 13 amino acids. CDR3 sequence: CSAREGVGQPQHF. The CDR3 DNA follows: TGCAGTGCTAGAGAGGGGGTGGGTCAGCCCCAGCATTTT.

This clonotype was seen a handful of times. The rearrangement links TRBV15 to TRBJ1-3, with D perhaps matching TRBD1 (5 bases). V was clipped by 2 bases and J by 1 base, with 6 bases between them. The CDR3 sequence is 14 residues long. The germline gives CDR1 LNHNV, CDR2 YYDKDF (reference sequence). The CDR3 reads CATSRQGSGNTIYF. CDR3 DNA: TGTGCCACCAGCAGACAGGGATCTGGAAACACCATATATTTT.

The chain employs TRBV4-3 and TRBJ2-1; a weak D match, TRBD1 (5 bases). This CDR3 contains 13 residues. Germline V gives CDR1 LGHNA, CDR2 YSLEER. V was cut by 0 bases and J by 15 bases, with 15 bases left in between. CDR3 nucleotide sequence: TGCGCCAGCAGCCAAGATCTTCGGCAGGGCCCGTTCTTC. This gives the protein CASSQDLRQGPFF.

V usage is TRBV7-8 and J usage is TRBJ1-2; D is undetermined. V lost 5 bases, J lost 4 bases, and 11 bases lay in between. There are 13 residues in the CDR3. The germline CDR1 and CDR2 sequences are SGHVS and FQNEAQ. The CDR3, as DNA: TGTGCCAGCAGCCCAAGTCGGGGCTATGGCTACACCTTC. Translated: CASSPSRGYGYTF.

Ten or more counts support this clonotype. This chain connects TRBV20-1 to TRBJ1-2, with 7 bases lining up with TRBD1. Per the germline V gene, CDR1 is DFQATT and CDR2 is SNEGSKA (reference sequence). The CDR3 is made up of 13 amino acids. J was trimmed by 3 bases and V by 4 bases; bases with no gene match: 5. The CDR3 nucleotides are TGCAGTGCTATTAGACAGGGTCACTATGGCTACACCTTC. Amino acid sequence: CSAIRQGHYGYTF.

This clonotype was observed a few times. CDR3 DNA: TGCAGTGCTAGAACCGGGAGGGCCTCCTACGAGCAGTACTTC. Its protein is CSARTGRASYEQYF. This chain connects TRBV20-1 to TRBJ2-7; 8 bases line up with TRBD2. From germline, CDR1 is DFQATT and CDR2 SNEGSKA (reference sequence). V lost 2 bases and J lost 0; bases outside the gene matches: 3. The length of the CDR3 is 14 residues.

This clonotype has only a few counts. This chain connects TRBV7-2 to TRBJ2-7; 10 bases match TRBD2. The CDR3 spans 17 residues. V lost 3 bases to trimming and J lost 3 bases; unmatched junction nucleotides: 11. Germline CDR1 SGHTA, CDR2 FQGNSA. In DNA form, the CDR3 reads TGTGCCAGCAGCTTTATTGCCGGGACTAGCGATGGCTACGAGCAGTACTTC. Translation gives CASSFIAGTSDGYEQYF.

The rearrangement joins TRBV27 to TRBJ2-7; TRBD2 matches 7 bases. This CDR3 has 14 residues. Trimming took 5 bases from V and 10 from J; bases not matched to a gene: 14. The germline CDR1 and CDR2 sequences are MNHEY and SMNVEV (reference sequence). Written as DNA, the CDR3 is TGTGCCAGCAGTCGAGCCGGGACTACCCGGGCCCAGTACTTC. Translation: CASSRAGTTRAQYF.

This clonotype turned up a few times. This rearrangement joins TRBV2 to TRBJ2-3, with D perhaps TRBD2 (6 bases). The CDR3 covers 14 residues. Deletions cut 10 bases from V and 0 bases from J, with 14 bases between. CDR1 and CDR2 from the germline V gene are SNHLY and FYNNEI. CDR3: CATIRGTSTDTQYF. Written as DNA, the CDR3 is TGTGCCACCATCCGCGGGACTAGCACAGATACGCAGTATTTT.

The V call is TRBV5-1, the J call TRBJ2-7, with 10 bases identical to TRBD1. Germline-derived CDR1 and CDR2 are SGHRS and YFSETQ. The CDR3 has 15 residues. Trimming took 4 bases from V and 7 from J; bases not matched to a gene: 11. The CDR3 is CASSVSAGTGVEQYF. CDR3 bases: TGCGCCAGCAGCGTATCGGCCGGGACAGGGGTAGAGCAGTACTTC.

The chain joins TRBV18 to TRBJ2-3; weak D call: TRBD2 (5 bases). The germline gives CDR1 KGHSH, CDR2 LQKENI. The CDR3 is 13 residues long. Trimming cost V 6 bases and J 6 bases, with 13 bases left between them. CDR3 coding DNA: TGTGCCAGCTCGCCCCAGAGGGAGGATACGCAGTATTTT. Its protein is CASSPQREDTQYF.

This chain connects TRBV28 to TRBJ2-7; TRBD1 matches 9 bases. V dropped 6 bases and J dropped 6; count of bases not matched to a gene: 12. The CDR3 has 15 residues. Germline CDR1 MDHEN, CDR2 SYDVKM. The CDR3 is CASSPGTGLFSEQYF. CDR3 bases: TGTGCCAGCAGCCCCGGGACAGGGCTATTCTCCGAGCAGTACTTC.

The gene calls are TRBV4-2 and TRBJ2-3; tentatively, D is TRBD1 (6 bases). V was shortened by 1 base and J by 3 bases, with 14 bases between the two germline ends. The CDR3 sequence is 16 residues long. Germline V gene lookup returns CDR1 LGHNA and CDR2 YNFKEQ. CDR3 bases: TGTGCCAGCAGCCAAGTGTTCGCAGGGGAGACAGATACGCAGTATTTT. Translated, it gives CASSQVFAGETDTQYF.

J is TRBJ2-1 and V is TRBV9; 10 positions match TRBD1. The CDR3 covers 15 residues. V shed 0 bases, J shed 7 bases, and the junction held 4 bases outside the gene matches. Germline-derived CDR1 and CDR2 are SGDLS and YYNGEE. The CDR3 nucleotides read TGTGCCAGCAGCGTAGGACAGGGGGCGAATAATGAGCAGTTCTTC. Translated, it gives CASSVGQGANNEQFF.

This sequence joins TRBV29-1 and TRBJ1-5; 8 bases agree with TRBD1. Trimming removed 4 bases from V and 6 bases from J; junction bases left unmatched: 5. Germline V gene sequence: CDR1 SQVTM, CDR2 ANQGSEA. This CDR3 has 13 residues. CDR3 sequence: CSVGDRGAQPQHF. CDR3 DNA sequence: TGCAGCGTTGGTGACAGGGGAGCTCAGCCCCAGCATTTT.

V and J are TRBV2 and TRBJ2-1; TRBD2 matches 11 bases. Losses at the gene ends were 8 bases for V and 4 bases for J; bases not matched to a gene: 4. The CDR3 is 14 residues long. Per germline, CDR1 SNHLY and CDR2 FYNNEI. CDR3 sequence reads: CASQLAGEYNEQFF. In nucleotides, the CDR3 is TGTGCCAGCCAACTAGCGGGAGAGTACAATGAGCAGTTCTTC. The full variable domain, rest sourced from reference TRBV2 and TRBJ2-1, is EPEVTQTPSHQVTQMGQEVILRCVPISNHLYFYWYRQILGQKVEFLVSFYNNEISEKSEIFDDQFSVERPDGSNFTLKIRSTKLEDSAMYFCASQLAGEYNEQFFGPGTRLTVL.

This clonotype was seen only a few times. J is TRBJ2-5 and V is TRBV7-9, with 13 nucleotides matching TRBD2. The trim removed 5 bases at V and 2 bases at J, leaving 5 bases unmatched. Germline CDR1 SEHNR, CDR2 FQNEAQ (reference sequence). The CDR3 spans 16 residues. CDR3 nucleotides: TGTGCCAGCAGCCAAGGGACTAGCGGGAATCAAGAGACCCAGTACTTC. This codes for CASSQGTSGNQETQYF.

This CDR3 is CASSVGGRATDTQYF. The CDR3 DNA follows: TGTGCCAGCAGCGTAGGCGGGAGGGCCACAGATACGCAGTATTTT. The chain carries TRBV9 and TRBJ2-3, with 9 bases lining up with TRBD2. The CDR3 loop spans 15 amino acids. V shed 0 bases and J 2 bases; nucleotides not matched to a gene: 1. The germline V gene encodes CDR1 SGDLS and CDR2 YYNGEE.

This clonotype has a handful of counts. The rearrangement links TRBV4-3 to TRBJ1-1; 7 bases align to TRBD1. The CDR3 totals 15 residues. Trimming took 3 bases from V and 4 from J; bases not matched to a gene: 8. Per germline, CDR1 LGHNA and CDR2 YSLEER. The DNA for the CDR3 is TGCGCCAGCAGCCAGGAGACAGGGATCGGCACTGAAGCTTTCTTT. Protein product: CASSQETGIGTEAFF.

This clonotype was detected only a few times. The CDR3 bases are TGTGCCAGCAGTGAAGTACGGGGGGGCACCGGGGAGCTGTTTTTT. Translating gives CASSEVRGGTGELFF. This chain joins TRBV2 and TRBJ2-2; TRBD2 matches at 8 bases. The V gene end was trimmed by 1 base and the J gene end by 4 bases; junction bases not matched to a gene: 2. Looked up from germline, CDR1 is SNHLY and CDR2 is FYNNEI. The CDR3 sequence is 15 residues long.